Listed below are T cell receptor beta chains from one sample, sequenced in a study of T-cell memory formation after mild COVID-19. TCRdb redid the calling of the 5' RACE reads with MiXCR, one entry per CDR3 protein. The table includes a few hundred thousand distinct CDR3 sequences, 15% to 20% detected once. Sequencing was performed on PBMCs or a T cell subset sorted from them (not recorded which). These receptors originate from a man aged 18-30 years who had mild COVID-19 (a few samples of this study predate the infection). Cell type and time point are not known. Each CDR3 is given with its conserved first and last residue. The order of the fields is V gene, J gene, clone size, D gene, CDR3 protein, CDR3 DNA. D genes are given only for firm matches. For some rows the clone size is stated as once, few or many, or as a class when expanded; others skip it.

V: TRBV20-1
J: TRBJ2-3
size: few
D: .
CDR3: CSAPIFVGAGTDTQYF
DNA: TGCAGTGCTCCAATTTTTGTGGGGGCTGGCACAGATACGCAGTATTTT

V: TRBV27
J: TRBJ2-1
size: many
D: TRBD2
CDR3: CASRDWRGVYNEQFF
DNA: TGTGCCAGCAGGGATTGGCGGGGGGTCTACAATGAGCAGTTCTTC

V: TRBV20-1
J: TRBJ1-5
size: .
D: TRBD1
CDR3: CSAFGQGGQPQHF
DNA: TGCAGTGCTTTTGGACAGGGAGGTCAGCCCCAGCATTTT

V: TRBV6-2/TRBV6-3
J: TRBJ2-7
size: .
D: TRBD2
CDR3: CASSYSISQRGTYEQYF
DNA: TGTGCCAGCAGTTACTCGATCAGCCAGCGGGGGACCTACGAGCAGTACTTC

V: TRBV4-3
J: TRBJ1-4
size: many
D: .
CDR3: CASSQVAGFNEKLFF
DNA: TGCGCCAGCAGCCAAGTGGCGGGATTTAATGAAAAACTGTTTTTT

V: TRBV7-2
J: TRBJ1-2
size: few
D: .
CDR3: CASSPTRTGSYGYTF
DNA: TGTGCCAGCAGCCCTACCCGGACTGGTAGCTATGGCTACACCTTC

V: TRBV24-1
J: TRBJ2-5
size: few
D: .
CDR3: CATSDIQETQYF
DNA: TGTGCCACCAGTGATATACAAGAGACCCAGTACTTC

V: TRBV12-3/TRBV12-4
J: TRBJ2-7
size: few
D: .
CDR3: CASSSRTAAAYEQYF
DNA: TGTGCCAGCAGTTCCCGGACAGCCGCAGCCTACGAGCAGTACTTC

V: TRBV5-1
J: TRBJ1-1
size: .
D: TRBD1
CDR3: CASSPGTGMNTEAFF
DNA: TGCGCCAGCAGCCCCGGGACAGGGATGAACACTGAAGCTTTCTTT

V: TRBV6-6
J: TRBJ1-5
size: .
D: .
CDR3: CASSYSEGIVQPQHF
DNA: TGTGCCAGCAGTTACTCGGAGGGTATCGTTCAGCCCCAGCATTTT

V: TRBV4-3
J: TRBJ2-4
size: few
D: .
CDR3: CASSQGATIQYF
DNA: TGCGCCAGCAGCCAAGGTGCAACCATTCAGTACTTC

V: TRBV18
J: TRBJ1-2
size: .
D: .
CDR3: CASSLGTVNYGYTF
DNA: TGTGCCAGCTCACTTGGGACGGTAAACTATGGCTACACCTTC

V: TRBV6-6
J: TRBJ2-5
size: few
D: .
CDR3: CASSYVSIETQYF
DNA: TGTGCCAGCAGTTACGTTAGTATCGAGACCCAGTACTTC

V: TRBV29-1
J: TRBJ1-5
size: .
D: .
CDR3: CSVKENQGNQPQHF
DNA: TGCAGCGTTAAGGAAAATCAGGGAAATCAGCCCCAGCATTTT

V: TRBV4-1
J: TRBJ2-7
size: many
D: .
CDR3: CASSQDPHSYEQYF
DNA: TGCGCCAGCAGCCAAGACCCGCATTCGTACGAGCAGTACTTC

V: TRBV7-6
J: TRBJ2-1
size: few
D: TRBD2
CDR3: CASSLGGSGGSYNEQFF
DNA: TGTGCCAGCAGCTTAGGCGGTAGCGGGGGCTCCTACAATGAGCAGTTCTTC

V: TRBV7-6
J: TRBJ2-7
size: medium-sized
D: .
CDR3: CASSLGLSYEQYF
DNA: TGTGCCAGCAGCTTAGGTCTCTCCTACGAGCAGTACTTC

V: TRBV4-3
J: TRBJ1-2
size: .
D: .
CDR3: CASSQRRDYYGYTF
DNA: TGCGCCAGCAGCCAACGCAGGGACTACTATGGCTACACCTTC

V: TRBV20-1
J: TRBJ2-5
size: .
D: .
CDR3: CSARDLQQETQYF
DNA: TGCAGTGCTAGAGATCTCCAGCAAGAGACCCAGTACTTC

V: TRBV2
J: TRBJ1-6
size: few
D: .
CDR3: CASSGLDRNSPLHF
DNA: TGTGCCAGCAGTGGGTTGGACCGGAATTCACCCCTCCACTTT

V: TRBV5-1
J: TRBJ1-1
size: few
D: .
CDR3: CASSLTTGEAFF
DNA: TGCGCCAGCAGCCTGACTACAGGTGAAGCTTTCTTT

V: TRBV7-2
J: TRBJ2-5
size: few
D: TRBD1
CDR3: CASSSRTGLETQYF
DNA: TGTGCCAGCAGCTCGAGGACAGGGCTAGAGACCCAGTACTTC

V: TRBV20-1
J: TRBJ1-1
size: .
D: .
CDR3: CSARVVVGDTEAFF
DNA: TGCAGTGCTAGAGTAGTGGTAGGGGACACTGAAGCTTTCTTT

V: TRBV4-1
J: TRBJ1-5
size: few
D: .
CDR3: CASSSGTNRPLTDTQHF
DNA: TGCGCCAGCAGCTCCGGGACTAACCGTCCCCTCACAGATACGCAGCATTTT

V: TRBV4-3
J: TRBJ2-3
size: .
D: .
CDR3: CASSGNRGTSTDTQYF
DNA: TGCGCCAGCAGCGGTAATCGGGGGACTAGCACAGATACGCAGTATTTT

V: TRBV5-1
J: TRBJ2-3
size: many
D: .
CDR3: CASSLGPSGDTQYF
DNA: TGCGCCAGCAGCTTGGGACCAAGCGGAGATACGCAGTATTTT

V: TRBV4-1
J: TRBJ1-2
size: .
D: .
CDR3: CASSQGTTGSGGYTF
DNA: TGCGCCAGCAGCCAAGGGACAACAGGGTCGGGTGGCTACACCTTC

V: TRBV4-1
J: TRBJ2-1
size: .
D: .
CDR3: CASSQVERSSYNEQFF
DNA: TGCGCCAGCAGCCAAGTTGAACGAAGCTCCTACAATGAGCAGTTCTTC

V: TRBV25-1
J: TRBJ2-7
size: once
D: .
CDR3: CASSPGVLGEQYF
DNA: TGTGCCAGCAGTCCAGGGGTCCTTGGGGAGCAGTACTTC

V: TRBV7-3
J: TRBJ2-5
size: many
D: TRBD1
CDR3: CASSPTGLQETQYF
DNA: TGTGCCAGCAGCCCGACAGGGCTACAAGAGACCCAGTACTTC

V: TRBV18
J: TRBJ2-1
size: few
D: .
CDR3: CASSSPDRSSYNEQFF
DNA: TGTGCCAGCTCATCCCCAGACAGGAGCTCCTACAATGAGCAGTTCTTC

V: TRBV5-1
J: TRBJ2-5
size: few
D: .
CDR3: CASSGGQGSRETQYF
DNA: TGCGCCAGCAGCGGGGGGCAGGGGTCAAGGGAGACCCAGTACTTC

V: TRBV2
J: TRBJ2-1
size: .
D: .
CDR3: CASKLLASYNEQFF
DNA: TGTGCCAGCAAGCTACTGGCCTCCTACAATGAGCAGTTCTTC

V: TRBV20-1
J: TRBJ2-5
size: .
D: TRBD2
CDR3: CSAKRGPYQETQYF
DNA: TGCAGTGCAAAGCGGGGGCCCTACCAAGAGACCCAGTACTTC

V: TRBV7-8
J: TRBJ2-2
size: few
D: TRBD1
CDR3: CASSGGQGKTGELFF
DNA: TGTGCCAGCAGCGGGGGACAGGGAAAAACCGGGGAGCTGTTTTTT

V: TRBV5-4
J: TRBJ2-3
size: .
D: TRBD1
CDR3: CASSVQGATDTQYF
DNA: TGTGCCAGCAGCGTACAGGGGGCCACAGATACGCAGTATTTT

V: TRBV15
J: TRBJ2-5
size: once
D: TRBD1
CDR3: CATSRDRDQETQYF
DNA: TGTGCCACCAGCAGGGACAGGGACCAAGAGACCCAGTACTTC

V: TRBV4-3
J: TRBJ1-6
size: few
D: .
CDR3: CARGGEGDSPLHF
DNA: TGCGCCCGCGGGGGCGAGGGTGATTCACCCCTCCACTTT

V: TRBV5-1
J: TRBJ2-3
size: few
D: .
CDR3: CASSLGSSAKRADTQYF
DNA: TGCGCCAGCAGCTTGGGAAGTTCTGCCAAAAGGGCAGATACGCAGTATTTT